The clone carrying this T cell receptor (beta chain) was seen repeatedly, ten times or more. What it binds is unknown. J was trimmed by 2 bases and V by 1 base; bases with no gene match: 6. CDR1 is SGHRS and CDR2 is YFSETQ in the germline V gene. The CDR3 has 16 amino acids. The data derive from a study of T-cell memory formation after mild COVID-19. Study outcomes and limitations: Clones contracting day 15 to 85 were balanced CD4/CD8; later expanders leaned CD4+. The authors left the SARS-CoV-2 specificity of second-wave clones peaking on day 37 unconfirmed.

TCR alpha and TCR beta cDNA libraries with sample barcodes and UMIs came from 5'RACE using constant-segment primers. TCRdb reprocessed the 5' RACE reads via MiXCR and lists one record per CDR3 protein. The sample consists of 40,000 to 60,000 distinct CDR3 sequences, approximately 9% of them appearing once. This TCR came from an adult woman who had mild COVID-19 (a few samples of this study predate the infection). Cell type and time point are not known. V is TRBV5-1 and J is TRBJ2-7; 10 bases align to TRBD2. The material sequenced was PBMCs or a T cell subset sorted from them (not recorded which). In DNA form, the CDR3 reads TGCGCCAGCAGCTTGAGAGCTAGCGGGAGAGCCTACGAGCAGTACTTC. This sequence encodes CASSLRASGRAYEQYF.